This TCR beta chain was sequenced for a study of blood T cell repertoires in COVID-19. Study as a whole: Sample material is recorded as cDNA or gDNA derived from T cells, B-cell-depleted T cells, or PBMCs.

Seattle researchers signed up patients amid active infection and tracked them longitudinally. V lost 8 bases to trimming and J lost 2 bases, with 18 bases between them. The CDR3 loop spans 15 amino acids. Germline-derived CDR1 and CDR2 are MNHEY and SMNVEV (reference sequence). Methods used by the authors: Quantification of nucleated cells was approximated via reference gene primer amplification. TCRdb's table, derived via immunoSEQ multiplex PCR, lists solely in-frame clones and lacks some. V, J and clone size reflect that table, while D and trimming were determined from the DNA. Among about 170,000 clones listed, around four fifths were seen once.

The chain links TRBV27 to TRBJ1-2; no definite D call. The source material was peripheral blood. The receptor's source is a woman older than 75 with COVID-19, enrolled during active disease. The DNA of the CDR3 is TGTGCCAGCGGTACCGGGTGGCGGGAAAACTATGGCTACACCTTC. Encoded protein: CASGTGWRENYGYTF.